The 7 T cell receptor beta chains below come from one sample, sequenced in a study of identical twins. Via MiXCR, TCRdb re-called the 5' RACE reads, giving one row per CDR3 protein. The sample shows 1.5 million to 2 million distinct CDR3 sequences, about 32% of them seen only once. Material: cord blood. All receptors derive from a newborn girl in good health.

The V and J genes are TRBV12-3 or TRBV12-4 and TRBJ2-1; D remains ambiguous. The length of the CDR3 is 12 residues. V shed 3 bases and J shed 7 bases, with 7 bases lying between them. DNA for the CDR3: TGTGCCAGCAGTTTCGTAGAAAATGAGCAGTTCTTC. As protein: CASSFVENEQFF.

This chain joins TRBV20-1 and TRBJ2-5; D ambiguous. Deletions cut 6 bases from V and 4 bases from J, with 6 bases between. The germline gives CDR1 DFQATT, CDR2 SNEGSKA (reference sequence). The CDR3 runs to 10 residues. The DNA for the CDR3 is TGCAGTGCACCGACAGAGACCCAGTACTTC. Its protein is CSAPTETQYF.

This clonotype came up a few times. V gene TRBV5-1 combines with J gene TRBJ1-2; perhaps TRBD1 as D (6 bases). CDR1 and CDR2 (germline): SGHRS, YFSETQ. The V and J ends lost 2 bases and 8 bases respectively, with 13 bases between them. The CDR3 extends over 13 amino acids. CDR3 bases: TGCGCCAGCAGCTTTCCGGACAGAGGAGGCTACACCTTC. It specifies CASSFPDRGGYTF. The whole variable domain, filled in from reference TRBV5-1 and TRBJ1-2, reads KAGVTQTPRYLIKTRGQQVTLSCSPISGHRSVSWYQQTPGQGLQFLFEYFSETQRNKGNFPGRFSGRQFSNSRSEMNVSTLELGDSALYLCASSFPDRGGYTFGSGTRLTVV.

V is TRBV12-3 or TRBV12-4 and J is TRBJ2-7, with TRBD2 matching 9 bases. The CDR3 contains 15 residues. Trimming removed 3 bases from V and 2 bases from J; junction bases left unmatched: 5. CDR3 nucleotides: TGTGCCAGCAGTTTTGCGGGAGGGCCCCCCTACGAGCAGTACTTC. Amino acids: CASSFAGGPPYEQYF.

The J gene is TRBJ1-2, the V gene TRBV3-1; D not resolved. CDR3 length: 13 amino acids. Trimming shortened V by 0 bases and J by 8 bases, and 10 bases separated the two germline ends. Germline lookup yields CDR1 LGHDT and CDR2 YNNKEL (reference sequence). CDR3 sequence reads: CASSQDSLAGYTF. CDR3 coding DNA: TGTGCCAGCAGCCAAGATTCCCTGGCGGGCTACACCTTC.

The chain combines TRBV6-1 with TRBJ1-2; the D gene is possibly TRBD1 (5 bases). Trimming took off 7 bases at V and 0 bases at J, with 12 bases between the two ends. Germline CDR1 is MNHNS and CDR2 is SASEGT. This CDR3 has 14 amino acids. CDR3 region: CASTQGPANYGYTF. DNA for the CDR3: TGTGCCAGCACCCAGGGACCGGCTAACTATGGCTACACCTTC.

This clonotype was observed a handful of times. The CDR3 DNA follows: TGTGCCATCAGTCAGATCGAGATCGGACGAAAGAACACTGAAGCTTTCTTT. As protein: CAISQIEIGRKNTEAFF. The chain has TRBV10-3 and TRBJ1-1; D gene unclear. There are 17 residues in the CDR3. Germline values: CDR1 ENHRY, CDR2 SYGVKD. Trimming left V 5 bases short and J 1 base short, with 20 bases between.